This T cell receptor beta chain originates from a study of shared clonotypes between healthy human individuals. The assay was run at deep level. Bulk PBMC genomic DNA spanned ten immunoSEQ deep plates. Profiling relied on immunoSEQ multiplex PCR, and the TCRdb table lists in-frame clones only, not all of them. The table shows about 490,000 clones, with 76% occurring only once. The CDR3 totals 14 residues. With 7 bases clipped from V and 4 bases from J, the junction kept 4 bases outside the gene matches. The V gene's germline CDR1 is SGHVS and CDR2 FNYEAQ. Note on this clone: Given a much more abundant clone one base away, this may be a read error. Other DNA sequences in the same sample also yield this CDR3.

The sequencing input was PBMCs. The rearrangement joins TRBV7-6 to TRBJ2-7; 13 nucleotides match TRBD2. The sequence came from a middle-aged woman in good health. Some clones in this sample may be carry-over from other donors' samples. The CDR3 protein is CASTPGLAGYEQYF. In DNA, the CDR3 is TGTGCCAGCACTCCGGGACTAGCGGGATACGAGCAGTACTTC.